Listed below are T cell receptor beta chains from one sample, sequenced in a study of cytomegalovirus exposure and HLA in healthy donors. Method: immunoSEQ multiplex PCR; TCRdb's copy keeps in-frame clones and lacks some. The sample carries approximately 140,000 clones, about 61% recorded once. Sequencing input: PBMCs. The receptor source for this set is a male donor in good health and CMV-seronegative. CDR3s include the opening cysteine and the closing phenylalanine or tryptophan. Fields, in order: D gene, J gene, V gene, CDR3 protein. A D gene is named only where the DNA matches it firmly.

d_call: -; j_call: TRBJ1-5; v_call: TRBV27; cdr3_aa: CASSHSGRLNQPQHF
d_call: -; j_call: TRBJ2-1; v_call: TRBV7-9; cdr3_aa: CASSLAIPGSYNEQFF
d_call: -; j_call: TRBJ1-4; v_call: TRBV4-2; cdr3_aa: CASSQVIRNQATNEKLFF
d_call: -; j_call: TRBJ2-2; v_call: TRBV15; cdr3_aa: CATSRDSSVRTGELFF
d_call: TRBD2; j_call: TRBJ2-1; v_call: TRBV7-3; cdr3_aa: CASSPQRGGPHEQFF
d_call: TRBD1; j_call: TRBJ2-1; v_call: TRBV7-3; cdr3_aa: CASSWKQGTGNEQFF
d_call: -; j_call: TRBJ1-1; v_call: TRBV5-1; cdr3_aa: CASEGGSGGNTEAFF
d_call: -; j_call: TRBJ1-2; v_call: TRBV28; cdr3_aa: CASGGGTQNYGYTF
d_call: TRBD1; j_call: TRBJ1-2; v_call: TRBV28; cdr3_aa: CASRTTGQGNYGYTF
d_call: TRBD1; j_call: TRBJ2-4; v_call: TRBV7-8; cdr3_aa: CASSWDRGNIQYF
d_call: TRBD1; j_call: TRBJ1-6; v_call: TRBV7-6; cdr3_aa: CASSLAVGTGNSPLHF